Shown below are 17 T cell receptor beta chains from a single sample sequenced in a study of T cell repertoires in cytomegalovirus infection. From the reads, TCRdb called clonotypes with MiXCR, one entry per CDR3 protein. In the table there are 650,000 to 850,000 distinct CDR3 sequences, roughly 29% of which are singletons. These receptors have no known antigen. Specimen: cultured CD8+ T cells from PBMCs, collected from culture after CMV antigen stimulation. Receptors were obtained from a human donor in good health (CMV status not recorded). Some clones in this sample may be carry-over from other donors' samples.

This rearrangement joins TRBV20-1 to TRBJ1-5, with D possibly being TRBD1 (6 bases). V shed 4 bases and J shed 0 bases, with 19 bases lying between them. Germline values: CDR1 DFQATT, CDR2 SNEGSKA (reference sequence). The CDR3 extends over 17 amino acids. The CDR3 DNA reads TGCAGTGCTACCCCTAGGGACAAAGAATATAGCAATCAGCCCCAGCATTTT. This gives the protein CSATPRDKEYSNQPQHF.

The CDR3 sequence: CASHLVGYEQYV. The CDR3 coding sequence is TGTGCCAGCCACCTGGTGGGATACGAGCAGTACGTC. The chain has TRBV28 and TRBJ2-7, with no clear D. Between the trimmed V and J ends, which lost 8 bases and 4 bases, there was a span of 12 bases. Germline CDR1 reads MDHEN; CDR2 reads SYDVKM. This CDR3 has 12 amino acids.

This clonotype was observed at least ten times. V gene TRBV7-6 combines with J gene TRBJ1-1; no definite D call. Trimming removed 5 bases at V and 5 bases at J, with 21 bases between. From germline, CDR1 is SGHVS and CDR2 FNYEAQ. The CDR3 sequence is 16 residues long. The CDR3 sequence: CASSPSTRPYLTEAFF. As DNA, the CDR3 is TGTGCCAGCAGCCCTTCGACAAGGCCCTACCTTACTGAAGCTTTCTTT.

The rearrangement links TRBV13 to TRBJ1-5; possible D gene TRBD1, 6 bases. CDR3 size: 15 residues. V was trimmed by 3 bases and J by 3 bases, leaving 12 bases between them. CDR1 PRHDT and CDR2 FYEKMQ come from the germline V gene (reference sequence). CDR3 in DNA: TGTGCCAGCAGCTTCGGCAGGGGCGCCAATCAGCCCCAGCATTTT. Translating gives CASSFGRGANQPQHF.

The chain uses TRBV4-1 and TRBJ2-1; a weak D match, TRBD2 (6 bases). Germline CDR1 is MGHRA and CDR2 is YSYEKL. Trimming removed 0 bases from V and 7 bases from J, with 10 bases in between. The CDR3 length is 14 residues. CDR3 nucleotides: TGCGCCAGCAGCCAAGAACCGGGGGAAAATGAGCAGTTCTTC. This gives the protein CASSQEPGENEQFF.

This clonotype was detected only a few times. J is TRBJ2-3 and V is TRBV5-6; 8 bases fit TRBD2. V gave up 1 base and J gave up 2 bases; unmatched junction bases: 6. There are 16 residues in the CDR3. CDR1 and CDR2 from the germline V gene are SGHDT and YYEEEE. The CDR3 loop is CASSLLTSGHTDTQYF. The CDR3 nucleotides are TGTGCCAGCAGCTTGTTAACTAGCGGTCACACAGATACGCAGTATTTT. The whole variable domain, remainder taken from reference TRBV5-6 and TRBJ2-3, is DAGVTQSPTHLIKTRGQQVTLRCSPKSGHDTVSWYQQALGQGPQFIFQYYEEEERQRGNFPDRFSGHQFPNYSSELNVNALLLGDSALYLCASSLLTSGHTDTQYFGPGTRLTVL.

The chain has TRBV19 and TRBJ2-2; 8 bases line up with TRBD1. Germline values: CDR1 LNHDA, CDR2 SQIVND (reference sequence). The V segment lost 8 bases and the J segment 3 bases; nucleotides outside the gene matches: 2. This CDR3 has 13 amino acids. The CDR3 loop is CASRTGHTGELFF. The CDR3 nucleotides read TGTGCCAGTCGGACAGGGCACACCGGGGAGCTGTTTTTT. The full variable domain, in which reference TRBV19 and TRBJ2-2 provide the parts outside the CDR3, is DGGITQSPKYLFRKEGQNVTLSCEQNLNHDAMYWYRQDPGQGLRLIYYSQIVNDFQKGDIAEGYSVSREKKESFPLTVTSAQKNPTAFYLCASRTGHTGELFFGEGSRLTVL.

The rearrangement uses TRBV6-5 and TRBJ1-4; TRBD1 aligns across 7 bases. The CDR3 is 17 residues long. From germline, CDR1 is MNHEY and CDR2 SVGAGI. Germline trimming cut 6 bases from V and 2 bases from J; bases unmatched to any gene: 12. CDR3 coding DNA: TGTGCCAGCAGAGGGCCCTACCCCAGGGGGACTAATGAAAAACTGTTTTTT. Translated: CASRGPYPRGTNEKLFF.

CDR3 DNA: TGCGCCAGCAGCCATGGACCAGGATCAGTAAACACTGAAGCTTTCTTT. This translates into CASSHGPGSVNTEAFF. The chain links TRBV4-1 to TRBJ1-1; D is unresolved. Trimming took off 3 bases at V and 2 bases at J, with 16 bases between the two ends. Germline assignment: CDR1 MGHRA and CDR2 YSYEKL. CDR3 length: 16 residues.

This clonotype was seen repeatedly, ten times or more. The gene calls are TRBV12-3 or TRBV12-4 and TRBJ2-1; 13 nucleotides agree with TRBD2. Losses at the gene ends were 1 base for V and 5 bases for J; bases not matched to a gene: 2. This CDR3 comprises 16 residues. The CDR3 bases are TGTGCCAGCAGTTTAGGACTAGCGGGGGGTCACAATGAGCAGTTCTTC. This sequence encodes CASSLGLAGGHNEQFF.

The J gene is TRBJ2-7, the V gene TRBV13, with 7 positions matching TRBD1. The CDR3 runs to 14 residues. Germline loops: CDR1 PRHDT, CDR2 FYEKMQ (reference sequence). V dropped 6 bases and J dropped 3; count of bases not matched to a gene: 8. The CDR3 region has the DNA TGTGCCAGCAGTTGCGAACGGGACAGCTACGAGCAGTACTTC. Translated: CASSCERDSYEQYF.

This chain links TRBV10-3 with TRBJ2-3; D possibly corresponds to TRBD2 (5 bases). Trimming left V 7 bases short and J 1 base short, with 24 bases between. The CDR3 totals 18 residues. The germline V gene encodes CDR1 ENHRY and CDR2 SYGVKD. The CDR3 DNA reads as TGTGCCATCACCGAGGGTGGTCTGGGGAAATTTGGCACAGATACGCAGTATTTT. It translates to CAITEGGLGKFGTDTQYF.

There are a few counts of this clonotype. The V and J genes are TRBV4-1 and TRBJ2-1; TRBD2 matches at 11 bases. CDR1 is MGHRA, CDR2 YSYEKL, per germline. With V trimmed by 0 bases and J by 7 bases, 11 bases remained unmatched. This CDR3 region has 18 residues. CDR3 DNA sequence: TGCGCCAGCAGCCAAGATACCCTAGCGGGGGGAAATATTAATGAGCAGTTCTTC. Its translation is CASSQDTLAGGNINEQFF.

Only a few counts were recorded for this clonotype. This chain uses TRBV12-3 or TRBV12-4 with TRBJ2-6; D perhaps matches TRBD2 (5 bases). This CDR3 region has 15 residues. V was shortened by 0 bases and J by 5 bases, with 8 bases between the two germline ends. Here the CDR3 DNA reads TGTGCCAGCAGTTTAGCGGGGAGAAGGGCCAACGTCCTGACTTTC. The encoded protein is CASSLAGRRANVLTF.

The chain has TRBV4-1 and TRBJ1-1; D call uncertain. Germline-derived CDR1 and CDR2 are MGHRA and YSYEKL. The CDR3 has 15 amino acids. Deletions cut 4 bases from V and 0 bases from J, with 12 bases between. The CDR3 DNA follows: TGCGCCAGCAGCCTGCGGGCGGTTATGAACACTGAAGCTTTCTTT. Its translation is CASSLRAVMNTEAFF.

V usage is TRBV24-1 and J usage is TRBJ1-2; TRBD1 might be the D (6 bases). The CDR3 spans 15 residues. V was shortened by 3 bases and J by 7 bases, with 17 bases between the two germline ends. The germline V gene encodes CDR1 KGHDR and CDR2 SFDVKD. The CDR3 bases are TGTGCCACCAGTGATCTAGGGGGGACCTCCGCTGGCTACACCTTC. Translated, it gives CATSDLGGTSAGYTF.

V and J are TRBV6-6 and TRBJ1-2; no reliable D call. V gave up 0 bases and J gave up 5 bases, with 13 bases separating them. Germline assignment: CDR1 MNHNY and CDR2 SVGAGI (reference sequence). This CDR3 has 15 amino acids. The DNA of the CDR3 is TGTGCCAGCAGTTACTCTCGAGGGTTGGAGTATGGCTACACCTTC. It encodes CASSYSRGLEYGYTF.